At least ten counts were recorded for the clone carrying this T cell receptor beta chain. Its cognate antigen is unknown. The entry originates in a study of lung T cells in sarcoidosis with Löfgren's syndrome. Study background: CD4+ T cells build up in sarcoidosis bronchoalveolar lavage fluid.

Trimming took 5 bases from V and 6 from J; bases not matched to a gene: 6. The CDR3 sequence is 15 residues long. Germline assignment: CDR1 MGHRA and CDR2 YSYEKL. TCRdb re-called the reads through MiXCR, storing one row per CDR3 protein. The top ten clones hold approximately 2.2% of a sample with 58,000 or so distinct CDR3 sequences, approximately 22% of them seen once. The study's findings and limits: Multiple Löfgren's syndrome patients reportedly shared TRAV12-1 and TRBV2 CDR3 motifs, suggesting public CD4+ TCRs.

The rearrangement links TRBV4-1 to TRBJ2-3; 12 bases are shared with TRBD2. The sequence came from a human donor with sarcoidosis (Löfgren's syndrome or another form), or a control subject (not recorded which). The sequenced sample was CD4+ T cells from PBMCs. Here the CDR3 reads CASSILAGGPDTQYF. The CDR3 DNA sequence: TGCGCCAGCAGCATTCTAGCGGGGGGGCCTGATACGCAGTATTTT.